This TCR beta chain was sequenced during a study of T cell responses to AZD1222 COVID-19 vaccine. Notes on the study in general: Repertoire sampling happened only post peak T cell response. White British ancestry dominated among donors, who included more females, and clonal diversity was possibly underestimated. Of the AZD1222 recipients, only 5 or 6 were seropositive at baseline.

About this clone: The antigen is undetermined.

Using immunoSEQ multiplex PCR, the repertoire was profiled, and TCRdb retains in-frame clones only, with some absent. The sample includes approximately 67,000 clones, under 90% of them seen just once. The starting material was peripheral blood, obtained 28 days after the second AZD1222 dose. The source of this sequence is an adult who received the AZD1222 COVID-19 vaccine.

This CDR3 is CASSTGQGAADTQYF. The CDR3 nucleotides read TGTGCCAGCAGTACGGGACAGGGGGCCGCAGATACGCAGTATTTT. The chain has TRBV5-6 and TRBJ2-3; 12 bases are a match to TRBD1. The CDR3 is made up of 15 amino acids. Trimming removed 5 bases from V and 4 bases from J; junction bases left unmatched: 5. Looked up from germline, CDR1 is SGHDT and CDR2 is YYEEEE.